These 18 T cell receptor beta chains were sequenced from one sample in a study of T cell repertoires in ileal Crohn's disease. Clones were read by immunoSEQ multiplex PCR, and TCRdb kept only the in-frame ones, dropping some. The data show around 14,000 clones, about 73% seen once. Sequencing was done on a sample of ileal tissue. The receptors derive from an adult with Crohn's disease.

V is TRBV29-1 and J is TRBJ2-3, with a weak D call TRBD2 (5 bases). V dropped 2 bases and J dropped 6 bases, with 9 bases sitting between them. The CDR3 spans 12 residues. The V gene's germline CDR1 is SQVTM and CDR2 ANQGSEA. CDR3 protein: CSVESRGDTQYF. CDR3 coding DNA: TGCAGCGTTGAAAGTCGAGGGGATACGCAGTATTTT.

CDR3 nucleotide sequence: TGTGCCAGCAGCCGACGGGGGGTTCACTATGGCTACACCTTC. Translation: CASSRRGVHYGYTF. The chain carries TRBV27 and TRBJ1-2; weak D call: TRBD1 (5 bases). Germline assignment: CDR1 MNHEY and CDR2 SMNVEV (reference sequence). V gave up 6 bases and J gave up 3 bases, with 14 bases separating them. The CDR3 consists of 14 residues.

This clone showed up just a few times. The J gene is TRBJ1-2, the V gene TRBV6-1; possible D gene TRBD1, 5 bases. The CDR3 length is 14 residues. V lost 6 bases to trimming and J lost 6 bases, with 17 bases between them. In germline, CDR1 is MNHNS, CDR2 SASEGT. The CDR3 loop reads CASRGGFDPDGYTF. CDR3 DNA: TGTGCCAGCAGGGGGGGATTTGATCCTGATGGCTACACCTTC.

The chain recombines TRBV6-1 with TRBJ2-7; tentative D call: TRBD1 (7 bases). V shed 4 bases and J shed 4 bases, with 17 bases lying between them. CDR1 is MNHNS and CDR2 is SASEGT in the germline V gene. The CDR3 consists of 15 residues. CDR3 amino acids: CASSVTSTGVYEQYF. Here the CDR3 DNA reads TGTGCCAGCAGTGTCACTAGCACAGGGGTTTACGAGCAGTACTTC.

Only a few counts were recorded for this clone. J is TRBJ1-1 and V is TRBV7-8; TRBD1 is a possible D gene (6 bases). Germline CDR1 SGHVS, CDR2 FQNEAQ. The CDR3 runs to 14 residues. V lost 1 base and J 5 bases, leaving 11 bases between the germline ends. CDR3 sequence: CASSLEDRRTEAFF. The CDR3 DNA follows: TGTGCCAGCAGCTTAGAGGACAGACGGACTGAAGCTTTCTTT.

With respect to this clone: The same CDR3 can be traced to other DNA sequences in this sample. This sequence joins TRBV7-3 and TRBJ2-3; 10 positions match TRBD2. The CDR3 covers 14 residues. The V and J ends lost 6 bases and 2 bases, in that order; junction bases with no gene match: 2. Germline V CDR1 and CDR2: SGHTA, FQGTGA. This CDR3 is CASRGLAVTDTQYF. In DNA, the CDR3 is TGTGCCAGCAGAGGACTAGCGGTCACAGATACGCAGTATTTT.

The chain links TRBV10-3 to TRBJ2-1; D may be TRBD2 (7 bases). V lost 1 base to trimming and J lost 6 bases, with 16 bases between them. This CDR3 is built from 16 residues. Germline V gene lookup returns CDR1 ENHRY and CDR2 SYGVKD. As DNA, the CDR3 is TGTGCCATCAGTGAGTACTCGGGGGGCTCTCCCAATGAGCAGTTCTTC. As protein: CAISEYSGGSPNEQFF.

This chain's CDR3 is CASRRGLAGSGELFF. The CDR3 DNA reads TGTGCCAGCCGGCGGGGACTAGCGGGATCCGGGGAGCTGTTTTTT. This rearrangement joins TRBV5-4 to TRBJ2-2; 13 bases fit TRBD2. The germline CDR1 and CDR2 sequences are SGHNT and YYREEE (reference sequence). The CDR3 is 15 amino acids. V lost 7 bases and J lost 6; bases outside the gene matches: 6.

This clone was counted a single time. The V call is TRBV11-2, the J call TRBJ2-6, with D unresolved. CDR1 is SGHAT, CDR2 FQNNGV, per germline. The CDR3 consists of 17 residues. Trimming took 2 bases from V and 1 from J, leaving 12 bases between them. DNA of the CDR3: TGTGCCAGCAGCTTACTACTAAACCCGTCTGGGGCCAACGTCCTGACTTTC. Translation: CASSLLLNPSGANVLTF. Using reference TRBV11-2 and TRBJ2-6 for the parts outside the CDR3, the full variable domain is EAGVAQSPRYKIIEKRQSVAFWCNPISGHATLYWYQQILGQGPKLLIQFQNNGVVDDSQLPKDRFSAERLKGVDSTLKIQPAKLEDSAVYLCASSLLLNPSGANVLTFGAGSRLTVL.

The chain employs TRBV7-3 and TRBJ1-1; 7 bases map to TRBD1. This CDR3 region has 15 residues. Germline V lookup: CDR1 SGHTA, CDR2 FQGTGA. The ends lost 5 bases at V and 1 base at J; junction bases unmatched: 7. CDR3 protein: CASSETGDGNTEAFF. CDR3 DNA sequence: TGTGCCAGCAGCGAAACAGGGGACGGGAACACTGAAGCTTTCTTT.

The V call is TRBV28, the J call TRBJ1-1; weak D call: TRBD1 (6 bases). The CDR3 extends over 15 amino acids. Germline CDR1 MDHEN, CDR2 SYDVKM. V was pared by 4 bases and J by 1 base, with 13 bases between. CDR3: CASSSGQNWNTEAFF. The CDR3 DNA reads TGTGCCAGCAGTTCCGGACAGAACTGGAACACTGAAGCTTTCTTT. The full variable domain, rest sourced from reference TRBV28 and TRBJ1-1, is DVKVTQSSRYLVKRTGEKVFLECVQDMDHENMFWYRQDPGLGLRLIYFSYDVKMKEKGDIPEGYSVSREKKERFSLILESASTNQTSMYLCASSSGQNWNTEAFFGQGTRLTVV.

This chain uses TRBV30 with TRBJ2-3, with 9 bases fitting TRBD2. The CDR3 is made up of 14 amino acids. Germline CDR1 GTSNPN, CDR2 SVGIG (reference sequence). The CDR3 spells CAAERGASTDTQYF. The CDR3 DNA reads as TGTGCGGCGGAGCGGGGGGCTAGCACAGATACGCAGTATTTT.

Within the sample, this clone is medium-sized (0.01 to 0.1%). The V gene is TRBV10-1, the J gene TRBJ1-1; unclear D gene. The CDR3 loop spans 12 amino acids. CDR1 is WNHNN, CDR2 SYGVQD, per germline (reference sequence). V lost 3 bases and J lost 5, with 7 bases in between. The DNA for the CDR3 is TGCGCCAGCAGTGATGGGGATACTGAAGCTTTCTTT. Its translation: CASSDGDTEAFF.

The genes are TRBV18 and TRBJ1-5, with TRBD1 identical over 10 bases. J was trimmed by 3 bases and V by 6 bases; bases with no gene match: 2. Germline loops: CDR1 KGHSH, CDR2 LQKENI. The CDR3 is made up of 14 amino acids. CDR3 nucleotides: TGTGCCAGCTCGGGGACAGGGGCCAATCAGCCCCAGCATTTT. As protein: CASSGTGANQPQHF.

This clone rates as medium-sized. V usage is TRBV28 and J usage is TRBJ1-5; 11 positions match TRBD1. V dropped 5 bases and J dropped 7; count of bases not matched to a gene: 10. This CDR3 has 16 residues. CDR1 MDHEN and CDR2 SYDVKM come from the germline V gene. The CDR3 coding sequence is TGTGCCAGCAGTCCATGGGGACAGGGGGAGAGGCAGCCCCAGCATTTT. Its translation is CASSPWGQGERQPQHF.

This chain links TRBV11-2 with TRBJ2-5; D unclear. This CDR3 has 13 residues. Trimming removed 1 base at V and 2 bases at J, with 5 bases between. Germline V gives CDR1 SGHAT, CDR2 FQNNGV. In nucleotides, the CDR3 is TGTGCCAGCAGCTTAGGGGGACAAGAGACCCAGTACTTC. Protein sequence: CASSLGGQETQYF.

The CDR3 loop reads CAISEREGVGGYTF. In DNA, the CDR3 is TGTGCCATCAGTGAGCGGGAGGGGGTAGGAGGCTACACCTTC. The J gene is TRBJ1-2, the V gene TRBV10-3, with a weak D call TRBD1 (6 bases). The CDR3 runs to 14 residues. Looked up from germline, CDR1 is ENHRY and CDR2 is SYGVKD. The germline V and J ends were trimmed by 2 bases and 8 bases, with 15 bases remaining between them.

By share of the sample, this clone is medium-sized. The chain is built from TRBV6-1 and TRBJ1-5; weak D call: TRBD1 (6 bases). The ends were cut back, 3 bases at V and 6 bases at J, with 15 bases in the middle. Germline assignment: CDR1 MNHNS and CDR2 SASEGT. CDR3 size: 15 residues. CDR3 coding DNA: TGTGCCAGCAGTGAGATAGCAGGGGTCGGTCAGCCCCAGCATTTT. It yields the protein CASSEIAGVGQPQHF.